One sample yielded the 25 T cell receptor beta chains listed below, sequenced in a study of blood T cell repertoires in COVID-19. Sequencing was performed with immunoSEQ multiplex PCR; in TCRdb, only in-frame clones are kept and a portion is missing. The sample contains tens of thousands of clones, around 79% of which appear only once. The material sequenced was peripheral blood. All receptors come from a man aged 80 or over with acute or convalescent COVID-19.

This chain uses TRBV21-1 with TRBJ2-4; the D call TRBD1 from the table was never checked on the DNA. TRBV21-1 is a documented pseudogene. The CDR3 has 16 residues. Written as DNA, the CDR3 is TGTGCCAGCACGGACGAGCGGAGCGACAGGGCGAACATTCAGTACTTC. It specifies CASTDERSDRANIQYF.

This rearrangement joins TRBV3-1 (or the pseudogene TRBV3-2) to TRBJ2-5; maybe TRBD2 (6 bases). Looked up from germline, CDR1 is LGHDT and CDR2 is YNNKEL (reference sequence). The CDR3 covers 14 residues. V was clipped by 2 bases and J by 3 bases, with 10 bases between them. The CDR3 DNA reads as TGTGCCAGCAGCCAAACTAGCCCTGAAGAGACCCAGTACTTC. As protein: CASSQTSPEETQYF.

The chain joins TRBV10-1 to TRBJ2-5; no clear D. CDR3 length: 14 residues. Trimming removed 0 bases at V and 2 bases at J, with 7 bases between. Per germline, CDR1 WNHNN and CDR2 SYGVQD (reference sequence). The CDR3 region is CASSESAKQETQYF. The CDR3 coding sequence is TGCGCCAGCAGTGAGTCAGCGAAGCAAGAGACCCAGTACTTC.

In this sample, this clone turned up once. The chain carries TRBV2 and TRBJ1-2; the match to TRBD1 covers 9 bases. CDR3 length: 14 amino acids. CDR1 SNHLY and CDR2 FYNNEI come from the germline V gene. J lost 4 bases, V lost 7 bases, and 7 bases had no gene match. The CDR3 nucleotides read TGTGCCAGCAATCCCGGGACAGGGCCCTATGGCTACACCTTC. Translating it yields CASNPGTGPYGYTF.

The genes are TRBV4-1 and TRBJ2-2, with D maybe TRBD1 (6 bases). The CDR3 extends over 15 amino acids. Germline loops: CDR1 MGHRA, CDR2 YSYEKL. V lost 5 bases, J lost 5 bases, and 15 bases lay in between. The CDR3 sequence is CASSRGQNPTGELFF. CDR3 bases: TGCGCCAGCAGCAGAGGACAGAATCCAACCGGGGAGCTGTTTTTT.

This rearrangement joins TRBV10-3 to TRBJ2-3; 13 nucleotides agree with TRBD2. Germline lookup yields CDR1 ENHRY and CDR2 SYGVKD. The CDR3 has 16 amino acids. V lost 7 bases to trimming and J lost 2 bases; unmatched junction nucleotides: 6. The DNA for the CDR3 is TGTGCCATCACCCCGGGACTAGCGGGGATCACAGATACGCAGTATTTT. Translating it yields CAITPGLAGITDTQYF.

This clone was picked up a small number of times. The sample holds other DNA sequences that translate to the same CDR3. The V gene is TRBV9, the J gene TRBJ1-2; D is unclear. With 0 bases removed from V and 4 bases from J, the gap between germline ends came to 10 bases. The CDR3 spans 14 residues. In germline, CDR1 is SGDLS, CDR2 YYNGEE. This CDR3 reads CASSVEEGGYGYTF. The CDR3 bases are TGTGCCAGCAGCGTAGAGGAGGGCGGCTATGGCTACACCTTC.

V usage is TRBV6-5 and J usage is TRBJ1-2; 7 bases fit TRBD1. Germline V gene sequence: CDR1 MNHEY, CDR2 SVGAGI. The CDR3 length is 13 residues. With 7 bases clipped from V and 4 bases from J, the junction kept 6 bases outside the gene matches. The CDR3 region has the DNA TGTGCCAGCACCAACAGGGGTTCCTATGGCTACACCTTC. Residues: CASTNRGSYGYTF.

The chain recombines TRBV27 with TRBJ1-2, with TRBD1 identical over 10 bases. With V trimmed by 8 bases and J by 2 bases, 11 bases remained unmatched. There are 16 residues in the CDR3. In germline, CDR1 is MNHEY, CDR2 SMNVEV (reference sequence). DNA for the CDR3: TGTGCCAGCTATCCGGGACAGGGGTTCGGGAACTATGGCTACACCTTC. Protein product: CASYPGQGFGNYGYTF.

The CDR3 bases are TGTGCCAGCAACCTGGGCATCACCGGGGAGCTGTTTTTT. This gives the protein CASNLGITGELFF. The chain combines TRBV3-1 (or the pseudogene TRBV3-2) with TRBJ2-2; D gene ambiguous. This CDR3 has 13 residues. Germline CDR1 reads LGHDT; CDR2 reads YNNKEL (reference sequence). The ends were cut back, 7 bases at V and 4 bases at J, with 10 bases in the middle.

The chain carries TRBV30 and TRBJ2-1; D gene unclear. V lost 3 bases and J lost 14, with 14 bases in between. Germline CDR1 reads GTSNPN; CDR2 reads SVGIG (reference sequence). This CDR3 has 11 residues. CDR3 coding DNA: TGTGCCTGGAGATCCCAGATCGAGGAGTTCTTC. Its protein product is CAWRSQIEEFF.

The chain employs TRBV12-3 or TRBV12-4 and TRBJ1-1; D is undetermined. The CDR3 is 12 amino acids. Trimming left V 3 bases short and J 6 bases short, with 8 bases between. CDR3 bases: TGTGCCAGCAGTTTCTCTAACGCTGAAGCTTTCTTT. As protein: CASSFSNAEAFF.

The chain couples TRBV4-1 to TRBJ2-1; 8 positions match TRBD1. The CDR3 is made up of 16 amino acids. The V segment lost 0 bases and the J segment 6 bases; nucleotides outside the gene matches: 7. The V gene's germline CDR1 is MGHRA and CDR2 YSYEKL. In DNA form, the CDR3 reads TGCGCCAGCAGCCAAGATCCGGGACAGGCGTTCAATGAGCAGTTCTTC. Protein: CASSQDPGQAFNEQFF.

The table lists this clone with a few counts. The chain combines TRBV9 with TRBJ1-4, with D tentatively TRBD1 (5 bases). V was shortened by 0 bases and J by 5 bases, with 11 bases between the two germline ends. Germline CDR1 and CDR2: SGDLS and YYNGEE. This CDR3 has 15 residues. Written as DNA, the CDR3 is TGTGCCAGCAGCGTAGAGTCTTCAGGGAATGAAAAACTGTTTTTT. Translation gives CASSVESSGNEKLFF.

The chain joins TRBV3-1 (or the pseudogene TRBV3-2) to TRBJ2-6, with unresolved D. The CDR3 has 14 residues. V was cut by 3 bases and J by 4 bases, with 7 bases left in between. Germline-derived CDR1 and CDR2 are LGHDT and YNNKEL (reference sequence). CDR3 protein: CASSHSLGANVLTF. For the CDR3, the DNA is TGTGCCAGCAGCCATTCTCTGGGGGCCAACGTCCTGACTTTC.

V is TRBV5-1 and J is TRBJ1-2, with 7 bases lining up with TRBD1. This CDR3 region has 15 residues. In germline, CDR1 is SGHRS, CDR2 YFSETQ. Trimming took 3 bases from V and 4 from J; bases not matched to a gene: 9. CDR3 loop: CASSSPGTELYGYTF. As DNA, the CDR3 is TGCGCCAGCAGCTCCCCCGGGACAGAACTCTATGGCTACACCTTC.

The chain recombines TRBV11-2 with TRBJ1-2, with 7 bases aligning to TRBD1. The CDR3 covers 16 residues. V trimming: 5 bases; J trimming: 0 bases; junction bases outside the gene matches: 9. The germline gives CDR1 SGHAT, CDR2 FQNNGV. CDR3 in amino acids: CASSPQGQQANYGYTF. Here the CDR3 DNA reads TGTGCCAGCAGCCCGCAGGGACAGCAAGCTAACTATGGCTACACCTTC.

V and J are TRBV6-6 and TRBJ2-7; 9 nucleotides line up with TRBD1. The V and J ends lost 2 bases and 2 bases, in that order; junction bases with no gene match: 7. The CDR3 is 16 amino acids. CDR1 and CDR2 (germline): MNHNY, SVGAGI (reference sequence). The CDR3 reads CASSYDPGQGTYEQYF. The CDR3 DNA reads as TGTGCCAGCAGTTACGATCCGGGACAGGGTACCTACGAGCAGTACTTC.

The V call is TRBV5-1, the J call TRBJ2-5; D possibly corresponds to TRBD2 (6 bases). There are 15 residues in the CDR3. The V end was cut by 0 bases, the J end by 1 base, with 10 bases between. Germline assignment: CDR1 SGHRS and CDR2 YFSETQ. The CDR3 loop is CASSLGGGIQETQYF. In nucleotides, the CDR3 is TGCGCCAGCAGCTTGGGTGGGGGGATCCAAGAGACCCAGTACTTC.

The chain recombines TRBV6-5 with TRBJ1-1, with no clear D. With 5 bases removed from V and 1 base from J, the gap between germline ends came to 5 bases. Per germline, CDR1 MNHEY and CDR2 SVGAGI. The CDR3 has 12 amino acids. The CDR3 is CASSRRNTEAFF. The CDR3 DNA reads TGTGCCAGCAGTCGGAGGAACACTGAAGCTTTCTTT.

The chain recombines TRBV30 with TRBJ2-1; 7 nucleotides match TRBD1. This CDR3 comprises 13 residues. Germline V gives CDR1 GTSNPN, CDR2 SVGIG (reference sequence). Losses at the gene ends were 0 bases for V and 15 bases for J; bases not matched to a gene: 11. CDR3 DNA: TGTGCCTGGAGTGTTAACCAAGGGGGCTGGCGGTTCTTC. Protein sequence: CAWSVNQGGWRFF.

V usage is TRBV4-1 and J usage is TRBJ1-3; 7 bases align to TRBD1. This CDR3 is built from 15 residues. J was trimmed by 3 bases and V by 1 base; bases with no gene match: 3. Germline V gene lookup returns CDR1 MGHRA and CDR2 YSYEKL. The CDR3 spells CASSQVQGNGNTIYF. CDR3 sequence (DNA): TGCGCCAGCAGCCAAGTACAGGGGAATGGAAACACCATATATTTT.

The chain recombines TRBV5-6 with TRBJ2-7; D possibly corresponds to TRBD1 (6 bases). The CDR3 is 14 amino acids. The germline CDR1 and CDR2 sequences are SGHDT and YYEEEE. Trimming stripped 4 bases from V and 7 bases from J, with 18 bases between. CDR3 nucleotides: TGTGCCAGCAGCCTCCGGGCAGGGGCGAGGGAGCAGTACTTC. It translates to CASSLRAGAREQYF.

The chain is built from TRBV12-3 or TRBV12-4 and TRBJ1-2; D is unclear. The germline V and J ends were trimmed by 2 bases and 5 bases, with 6 bases remaining between them. This CDR3 has 12 residues. CDR3 residues: CASSLNSYGYTF. In nucleotides, the CDR3 is TGTGCCAGCAGTTTAAATAGTTATGGCTACACCTTC.

V usage is TRBV7-9 and J usage is TRBJ1-2; D unresolved. V was pared by 1 base and J by 8 bases, with 17 bases between. Looked up from germline, CDR1 is SEHNR and CDR2 is FQNEAQ (reference sequence). This CDR3 has 15 amino acids. CDR3 DNA sequence: TGTGCCAGCAGCTTAGAGCAGTCGGGGAGAAAGGGCTACACCTTC. It codes for CASSLEQSGRKGYTF. Using reference TRBV7-9 and TRBJ1-2 for the parts outside the CDR3, the full variable domain is DTGVSQNPRHKITKRGQNVTFRCDPISEHNRLYWYRQTLGQGPEFLTYFQNEAQLEKSRLLSDRFSAERPKGSFSTLEIQRTEQGDSAMYLCASSLEQSGRKGYTFGSGTRLTVV.